These T cell receptor beta chains were read from a single sample in a study of blood T cell repertoires in COVID-19. Clones were read by immunoSEQ multiplex PCR, and TCRdb kept only the in-frame ones, dropping some. This table has approximately 380,000 clones, 85% appearing once. Sequenced: peripheral blood. The receptors come from a woman under 30 with acute or convalescent COVID-19. The CDR3 runs from the conserved cysteine through the conserved F or W. Each record gives: J gene, D gene, V gene, clone size, CDR3 DNA, CDR3 protein. A D gene is named only where the DNA matches it firmly. Rows give clone size only sometimes, using once, few, many, or a class for an expanded clone.

TRBJ2-1	.	TRBV6-5	few	TGTGCCAGCAGCACAGACAGGAACTCCTACAATGAGCAGTTCTTC	CASSTDRNSYNEQFF
TRBJ2-5	TRBD1	TRBV9	.	TGTGCCAGCAGCGTAGGAATTAGGGACAGGTCAGCGGAGACCCAGTACTTC	CASSVGIRDRSAETQYF
TRBJ2-7	TRBD1	TRBV28	.	TGTGCCAGCAGTTTTGGGCCGCCGGGACAGGGGGCCTACGAGCAGTACTTC	CASSFGPPGQGAYEQYF
TRBJ1-1	.	TRBV27	.	TGTGCCAGCAGGCAGGGGCGGAAAGCTTTCTTT	CASRQGRKAFF
TRBJ1-2	TRBD1	TRBV28	.	TGTGCCAGCAGCATGGGACAGGGGTATGGCTACACCTTC	CASSMGQGYGYTF
TRBJ1-5	.	TRBV12-3/TRBV12-4	.	TGTGCCAGCAGTTCCCGGCGGGATCAGCCCCAGCATTTT	CASSSRRDQPQHF
TRBJ2-2	TRBD2	TRBV6-5	.	TGTGCCAGCATCTGGGCTAGCGGGGATGTCGGGGAGCTGTTTTTT	CASIWASGDVGELFF
TRBJ2-3	TRBD1	TRBV11-2	.	TGTGCCAGCAGCTTACAGGGGGCGGAAAATACGCAGTATTTT	CASSLQGAENTQYF
TRBJ2-7	TRBD2	TRBV6-7	once	TGTGCCAGCAGTTACGGGAGGGCTTTAGGCGAGCAGTACTTC	CASSYGRALGEQYF
TRBJ2-2	TRBD2	TRBV5-1	.	TGCGCCAGCAGCTCCAGAGCGGGGGCGGACGGGGAGCTGTTTTTT	CASSSRAGADGELFF
TRBJ2-3	TRBD2	TRBV15	.	TGTGCCACCAGCAGTCATTCTAGCGGGAGGGTTTTTGGGACAGATACGCAGTATTTT	CATSSHSSGRVFGTDTQYF
TRBJ2-7	TRBD1	TRBV28	.	TGTGCCAGCAGCACAGGGGGCGGTTCCTACGAGCAGTACTTC	CASSTGGGSYEQYF
TRBJ2-1	TRBD2	TRBV5-4	.	TGTGCCAGCAGCTCCCGCCGGGACTTGACTAGCGGGACCAATGAGCAGTTCTTC	CASSSRRDLTSGTNEQFF
TRBJ1-6	TRBD1	TRBV6-2/TRBV6-3	.	TGTGCCAGCAGCCAGCGGGACAGGGCGAATTCACCCCTCCACTTT	CASSQRDRANSPLHF
TRBJ2-5	TRBD2	TRBV25-1	.	TGTGCCAGCAGTGACGGGACTAGCGCGGGAGTACCAGAGACCCAGTACTTC	CASSDGTSAGVPETQYF
TRBJ1-6	.	TRBV11-2	.	TGTGCCAGCAGCGCGGGGGGGCCAGGATTGAGTCCACCCCTCCACTTT	CASSAGGPGLSPPLHF
TRBJ2-3	.	TRBV5-1	.	TGCGCCAGCAGCTTGGCGGGATTCGATACGCAGTATTTT	CASSLAGFDTQYF
TRBJ1-6	.	TRBV3-1/TRBV3-2	few	TGTGCCAGCAGCAGAACCAGAGCTAGCTCCTATAATTCACCCCTCCACTTT	CASSRTRASSYNSPLHF
TRBJ1-2	TRBD1	TRBV6-5	.	TGTGCCAGCAGCCAAAGACAGGGTTATGGCTACACCTTC	CASSQRQGYGYTF
TRBJ1-4	.	TRBV10-3	.	TGTGCCATCAGTGAACAGGCTAATGAAAAACTGTTTTTT	CAISEQANEKLFF
TRBJ1-6	TRBD1	TRBV15	.	TGTGCCACCAGCGGGCATCGCGGACAGGGGTATTCACCCCTCCACTTT	CATSGHRGQGYSPLHF
TRBJ1-6	TRBD1	TRBV19	.	TGTGCCAGTAGTCCCCCGGGACAGTTCAATTCACCCCTCCACTTT	CASSPPGQFNSPLHF
TRBJ1-4	TRBD1	TRBV29-1	.	TGCAGCGTTGTACAGGGGGAAAAACTGTTTTTT	CSVVQGEKLFF
TRBJ2-1	.	TRBV6-6	.	TGTGCCAGCACGTTTGGCGGGAACTACAATGAGCAGTTCTTC	CASTFGGNYNEQFF
TRBJ1-1	.	TRBV7-9	.	TGTGCCAGCAGCTTAGCCGGCAAGTCGGGCACTGAAGCTTTCTTT	CASSLAGKSGTEAFF
TRBJ2-2	.	TRBV11-1	.	TGTGCCAGCAGCTTCGGGGCAGGGACTTCTGGGGAGCTGTTTTTT	CASSFGAGTSGELFF
TRBJ1-2	.	TRBV21-1	.	TGTGCCAGCAGCAAATCGACAGGTCCGGACTATGGCTACACCTTC	CASSKSTGPDYGYTF
TRBJ2-2	TRBD2	TRBV5-1	.	TGCGCCAGCAGCTTGGAGAGAATCGGGAGGGAGACCGGGGAGCTGTTTTTT	CASSLERIGRETGELFF
TRBJ2-1	.	TRBV24-1	.	TGTGCCACCAGTGATTCCAGACAGAGTTTGAACAATGAGCAGTTCTTC	CATSDSRQSLNNEQFF
TRBJ2-7	.	TRBV5-5	.	TGTGCCAGCACCACCTACAGGGCCTCCTACGAGCAGTACTTC	CASTTYRASYEQYF
TRBJ2-7	.	TRBV7-8	.	TGTGCCAGCAGCTTAGGCCCCTCGCGCGAGCAGTACTTC	CASSLGPSREQYF
TRBJ1-1	TRBD1	TRBV30	.	TGTGCCTGGAGTGGCGGACAGGGGAACACTGAAGCTTTCTTT	CAWSGGQGNTEAFF
TRBJ2-1	.	TRBV7-3	.	TGTGCCAGCAGCTATTCCGGGACACCGTACAATGAGCAGTTCTTC	CASSYSGTPYNEQFF
TRBJ2-3	.	TRBV9	.	TGTGCCAGCAGCGCTCTCGGGAGCACAGATACGCAGTATTTT	CASSALGSTDTQYF
TRBJ2-3	.	TRBV27	few	TGTGCCACCATAGGGGGTAACTCAGATACGCAGTATTTT	CATIGGNSDTQYF
TRBJ2-7	.	TRBV11-2	few	TGTGCCAGCAGCTTTCGCCCAGACTCCTACGAGCAGTACTTC	CASSFRPDSYEQYF
TRBJ1-2	TRBD1	TRBV19	.	TGTGCCAGTAGTATAGGCCGGGACAGGGGCCATGGCTACACCTTC	CASSIGRDRGHGYTF
TRBJ2-5	.	TRBV6-1	.	TGTGCCAGCAGTGAACGGGCAGGGCCTAGGACCCAGTACTTC	CASSERAGPRTQYF
TRBJ1-5	.	TRBV6-5	.	TGTGCCAGCAACCCTTTACTTAGCAATCAGCCCCAGCATTTT	CASNPLLSNQPQHF
TRBJ2-1	TRBD2	TRBV14	.	TGTGCCAGCGACTCTAGCGGGACCGGAGGTGAGCAGTTCTTC	CASDSSGTGGEQFF
TRBJ1-6	.	TRBV2	once	TGTGCCAGTGGCACAGGGCAGAGCGGTAATTCACCCCTCCACTTT	CASGTGQSGNSPLHF
TRBJ2-4	.	TRBV9	.	TGTGCCAGCAGCGCCCTTCTCTCCGGTGACATTCAGTACTTC	CASSALLSGDIQYF
TRBJ2-7	TRBD1	TRBV18	.	TGTGCCAGCTCACCCTCCGGACAGGGGAGCAACGAGCAGTACTTC	CASSPSGQGSNEQYF
TRBJ2-2	.	TRBV21-1	once	TGTGCCAGCAGCAAAGGACTAGCGGGAGGGCCCGGGGAGCTGTTTTTT	CASSKGLAGGPGELFF
TRBJ2-2	.	TRBV9	.	TGTGCCAGCAGCGTCGAATCGCAGGGCGCCGGGGAGCTGTTTTTT	CASSVESQGAGELFF
TRBJ2-7	.	TRBV5-6	.	TGTGCCAGCAGGGCCAAAGTCAGGAACGAGCAGTACTTC	CASRAKVRNEQYF
TRBJ2-2	TRBD1	TRBV11-2	.	TGTGCCAGCAGCCCGGGACAGGGAAGCACCGGGGAGCTGTTTTTT	CASSPGQGSTGELFF
TRBJ2-5	.	TRBV10-3	.	TGTGCCATCAGTGATGGGCGTACCCAGTACTTC	CAISDGRTQYF
TRBJ1-6	.	TRBV7-9	.	TGTGCCAGCAGCTTCTACAGATTAAATTCACCCCTCCACTTT	CASSFYRLNSPLHF
TRBJ1-6	TRBD1	TRBV7-3	.	TGTGCCAGCAGCTTACAGGGGGACGATTCACCCCTCCACTTT	CASSLQGDDSPLHF
TRBJ2-5	TRBD2	TRBV11-2	.	TGTGCCAGCAGCATGACTAGCGGGTTAAACCAAGAGACCCAGTACTTC	CASSMTSGLNQETQYF
TRBJ2-1	.	TRBV7-9	.	TGTGCCAGCAGGCCTATCCAAGGGACTTCTCCCTACAATGAGCAGTTCTTC	CASRPIQGTSPYNEQFF
TRBJ1-5	.	TRBV6-6	.	TGTGCCAGCAGTTACCGCCCCGGGAATAGCAATCAGCCCCAGCATTTT	CASSYRPGNSNQPQHF
TRBJ1-1	TRBD1	TRBV30	.	TGTGCCTGGAGATGGGACAGGACGAACACTGAAGCTTTCTTT	CAWRWDRTNTEAFF
TRBJ2-7	TRBD2	TRBV28	.	TGTGCCAGCAGTTATTCAGCGGGAGTTATACCCGAGCAGTACTTC	CASSYSAGVIPEQYF
TRBJ1-6	.	TRBV5-1	few	TGCGCCAGCAGCTTGCTCGGGGAAACTTCACCCCTCCACTTT	CASSLLGETSPLHF
TRBJ2-1	.	TRBV12-3/TRBV12-4	.	TGTGCCAGCAGTCCGGGAGATGAGCAGTTCTTC	CASSPGDEQFF
TRBJ2-5	TRBD2	TRBV7-8	.	TGTGCCAGCAGCCGGGAGGACCAAGAGACCCAGTACTTC	CASSREDQETQYF
TRBJ2-1	TRBD2	TRBV3-1/TRBV3-2	.	TGTGCCAGCAGCTCTGGACTAGCGGCCTACAATGAGCAGTTCTTC	CASSSGLAAYNEQFF